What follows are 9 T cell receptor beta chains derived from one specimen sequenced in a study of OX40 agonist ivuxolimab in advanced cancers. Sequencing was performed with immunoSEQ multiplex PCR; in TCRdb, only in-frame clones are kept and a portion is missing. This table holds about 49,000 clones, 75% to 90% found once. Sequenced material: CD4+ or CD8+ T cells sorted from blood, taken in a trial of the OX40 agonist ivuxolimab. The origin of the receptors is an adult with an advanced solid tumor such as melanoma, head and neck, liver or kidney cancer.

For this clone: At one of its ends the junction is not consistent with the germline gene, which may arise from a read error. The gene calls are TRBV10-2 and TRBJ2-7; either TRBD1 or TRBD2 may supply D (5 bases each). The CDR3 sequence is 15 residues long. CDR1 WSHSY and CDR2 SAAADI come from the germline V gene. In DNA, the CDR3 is TGCGCCAGCACTGAGGGGCAGGGCGTATCGGGCGAGCAGTACTTC. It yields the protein CASTEGQGVSGEQYF.

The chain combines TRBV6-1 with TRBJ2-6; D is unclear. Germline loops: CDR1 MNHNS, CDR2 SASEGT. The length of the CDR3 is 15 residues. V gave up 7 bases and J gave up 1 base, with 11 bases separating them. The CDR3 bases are TGTGCCAGCACTCTCGGTCAATCTGGGGCCAACGTCCTGACTTTC. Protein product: CASTLGQSGANVLTF.

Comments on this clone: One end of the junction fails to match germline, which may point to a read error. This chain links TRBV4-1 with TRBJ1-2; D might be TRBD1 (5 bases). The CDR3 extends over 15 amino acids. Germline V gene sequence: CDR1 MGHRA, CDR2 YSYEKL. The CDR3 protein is CASSQGVVTGEDRSF. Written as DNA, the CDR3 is TGCGCCAGCAGCCAAGGAGTGGTCACAGGCGAGGACCGCTCTTTC.

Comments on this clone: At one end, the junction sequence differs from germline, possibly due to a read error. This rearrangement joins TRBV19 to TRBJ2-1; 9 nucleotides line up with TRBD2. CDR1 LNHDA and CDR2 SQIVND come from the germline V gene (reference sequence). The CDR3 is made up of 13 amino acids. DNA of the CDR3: TGTGCCAGTAGTATCCCCGGGGCGGGAGGGGCGGTCTTC. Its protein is CASSIPGAGGAVF.

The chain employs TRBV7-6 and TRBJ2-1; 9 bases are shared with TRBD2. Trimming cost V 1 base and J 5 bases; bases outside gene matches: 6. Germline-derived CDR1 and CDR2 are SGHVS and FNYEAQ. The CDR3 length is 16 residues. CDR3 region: CASSLEAGGLNNEQFF. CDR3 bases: TGTGCCAGCAGCTTAGAGGCGGGAGGGCTAAACAATGAGCAGTTCTTC.

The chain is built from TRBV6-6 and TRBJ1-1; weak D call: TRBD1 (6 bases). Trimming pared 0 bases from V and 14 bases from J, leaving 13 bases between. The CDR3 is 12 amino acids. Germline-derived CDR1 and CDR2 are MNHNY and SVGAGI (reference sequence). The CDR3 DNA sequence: TGTGCCAGCAGTTACTCAAGGGATACAGGGTTCTTT. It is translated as CASSYSRDTGFF.

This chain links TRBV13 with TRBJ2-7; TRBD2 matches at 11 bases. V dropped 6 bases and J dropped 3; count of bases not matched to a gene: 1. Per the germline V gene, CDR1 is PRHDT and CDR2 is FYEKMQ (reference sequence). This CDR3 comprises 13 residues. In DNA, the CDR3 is TGTGCCAGCAGTAGCGGGAGGGGCTACGAGCAGTACTTC. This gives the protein CASSSGRGYEQYF.

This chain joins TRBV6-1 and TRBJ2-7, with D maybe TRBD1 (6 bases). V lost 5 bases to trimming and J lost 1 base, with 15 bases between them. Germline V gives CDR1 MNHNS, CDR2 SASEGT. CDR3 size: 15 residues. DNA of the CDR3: TGTGCCAGCAGTCCCCCCGGGACACCTTCCTACGAGCAGTACTTC. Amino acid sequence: CASSPPGTPSYEQYF.

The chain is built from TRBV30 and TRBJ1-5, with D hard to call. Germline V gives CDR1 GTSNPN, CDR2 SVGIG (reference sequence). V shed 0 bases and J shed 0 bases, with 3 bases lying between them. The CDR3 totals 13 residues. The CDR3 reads CAWSVYSNQPQHF. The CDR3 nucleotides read TGTGCCTGGAGTGTATATAGCAATCAGCCCCAGCATTTT.